A single sample is the source of the 18 T cell receptor beta chains below, sequenced in a study of blood T cells in healthy people across ages. A sample-barcoded 5' primer and a J-beta primer mix were used in a second PCR of about 7 to 12 cycles. TCRdb re-derived calls from the 5' RACE reads in MiXCR, one entry per CDR3 protein. The sample has around 1,000,000 distinct CDR3 sequences, 25% seen once. The data were also submitted as part of a second study, on T cells of mothers and their children.

Sequencing input: blood. The receptors derive from a girl aged 2-10 years in good health.

This chain joins TRBV7-9 and TRBJ2-7, with D uncertain. The CDR3 runs to 14 residues. Germline-derived CDR1 and CDR2 are SEHNR and FQNEAQ (reference sequence). Trimming took off 5 bases at V and 5 bases at J, with 16 bases between the two ends. As DNA, the CDR3 is TGTGCCAGCAGCCAAATTGAGTCTGGGGACGAGCAGTACTTC. It translates to CASSQIESGDEQYF. The full variable domain, rest sourced from reference TRBV7-9 and TRBJ2-7, is DTGVSQNPRHKITKRGQNVTFRCDPISEHNRLYWYRQTLGQGPEFLTYFQNEAQLEKSRLLSDRFSAERPKGSFSTLEIQRTEQGDSAMYLCASSQIESGDEQYFGPGTRLTVT.

This sequence joins TRBV5-6 and TRBJ1-4; D is possibly TRBD1 (5 bases). CDR1 is SGHDT, CDR2 YYEEEE, per germline. The CDR3 covers 13 residues. V lost 2 bases and J 8 bases, leaving 10 bases between the germline ends. This CDR3 is CASSLSGAEKLFF. CDR3 DNA: TGTGCCAGCAGCTTAAGCGGGGCCGAAAAACTGTTTTTT.

In regard to this clonotype: One end of the junction does not line up with germline, which may come from a read error. CDR3 DNA sequence: TGCAGCGCAAACGCGGGGGATGAAAAACTGTTCTTT. This gives the protein CSANAGDEKLFF. The rearrangement links TRBV29-1 to TRBJ1-4; tentatively, D is TRBD1 (5 bases). The CDR3 has 12 residues. Looked up from germline, CDR1 is SQVTM and CDR2 is ANQGSEA.

About this clonotype: One end of the junction is discordant with germline, which a read error may explain. V and J are TRBV27 and TRBJ2-5, with a weak D call TRBD2 (5 bases). Germline assignment: CDR1 MNHEY and CDR2 SMNVEV (reference sequence). This CDR3 comprises 13 residues. CDR3 residues: CASSLSPWETQCF. CDR3 in DNA: TGTGCCAGCAGTTTATCTCCTTGGGAGACCCAGTGCTTC.

This clonotype was recorded a few times. The chain couples TRBV27 to TRBJ2-5, with 9 bases fitting TRBD2. The germline V gene has CDR1 MNHEY and CDR2 SMNVEV (reference sequence). The V gene end was trimmed by 4 bases and the J gene end by 4 bases; junction bases not matched to a gene: 10. CDR3 length: 16 amino acids. CDR3 in amino acids: CASSSSGTSSPETQYF. The CDR3 DNA reads TGTGCCAGCAGTTCCTCGGGGACTAGCAGTCCAGAGACCCAGTACTTC.

V usage is TRBV12-3 or TRBV12-4 and J usage is TRBJ1-5; 8 positions match TRBD1. Trimming took 6 bases from V and 1 from J; bases not matched to a gene: 5. The CDR3 has 15 amino acids. The CDR3 DNA sequence: TGTGCCAGCAGCGTCAACAGGGGGAGCAATCAGCCCCAGCATTTT. The encoded protein is CASSVNRGSNQPQHF.

This clonotype occurred a few times. V is TRBV20-1 and J is TRBJ2-7; tentative D call: TRBD2 (5 bases). The V end was cut by 0 bases, the J end by 0 bases, with 12 bases between. The CDR3 runs 15 residues. Germline CDR1 is DFQATT and CDR2 is SNEGSKA (reference sequence). The CDR3 is CSARDPGGSSYEQYF. The CDR3 DNA reads as TGCAGTGCTAGAGATCCTGGAGGAAGCTCCTACGAGCAGTACTTC.

V and J are TRBV4-2 and TRBJ2-5; 9 nucleotides agree with TRBD2. CDR1 is LGHNA and CDR2 is YNFKEQ in the germline V gene. The CDR3 is 19 amino acids. The ends lost 2 bases at V and 0 bases at J; junction bases unmatched: 13. The CDR3 bases are TGTGCCAGCAGCCAAATGGGGCCACTAGCGGGTGTGTACCAAGAGACCCAGTACTTC. This sequence encodes CASSQMGPLAGVYQETQYF.

On this clonotype itself: Sequence at one end of the junction differs from germline and may be a read error. The chain combines TRBV5-1 with TRBJ2-1; D is ambiguous. Germline V gene lookup returns CDR1 SGHRS and CDR2 YFSETQ. This CDR3 has 12 amino acids. This CDR3 reads CASSLVENEQFF. DNA for the CDR3: TGTGCCAGCAGTTTGGTGGAAAATGAGCAGTTCTTC.

In its sample, this clonotype was seen many times. V is TRBV4-2 and J is TRBJ2-7; 7 bases match TRBD1. The V and J ends lost 5 bases and 4 bases, in that order; junction bases with no gene match: 8. Germline CDR1 LGHNA, CDR2 YNFKEQ. CDR3 length: 14 amino acids. CDR3 in DNA: TGTGCCAGCAGCAACCGGGACAGTCCTTACGAGCAGTACTTC. Its translation: CASSNRDSPYEQYF.

This chain connects TRBV12-5 to TRBJ1-6; D remains unclear. Deletions cut 4 bases from V and 8 bases from J, with 9 bases between. The CDR3 length is 13 residues. CDR1 is LGHNT, CDR2 FRNRAP, per germline. The DNA of the CDR3 is TGTGCTAGTGGTTCCCCCGGGGATTCACCCCTCCACTTT. Translation: CASGSPGDSPLHF.

This clonotype has more than one count but fewer than ten. The rearrangement uses TRBV6-6 and TRBJ2-6; no firm D call. Germline V gives CDR1 MNHNY, CDR2 SVGAGI (reference sequence). The CDR3 totals 16 residues. V was pared by 6 bases and J by 5 bases, with 17 bases between. CDR3 sequence reads: CASRDPTGAWANVLTF. The CDR3 DNA reads as TGTGCCAGCAGAGACCCCACCGGTGCCTGGGCCAACGTCCTGACTTTC.

There are a few counts of this clonotype. This sequence joins TRBV5-1 and TRBJ1-1; tentatively, D is TRBD1 (5 bases). Trimming took 4 bases from V and 0 from J, leaving 10 bases between them. The length of the CDR3 is 14 residues. CDR1 is SGHRS, CDR2 YFSETQ, per germline. The CDR3 nucleotides are TGCGCCAGCAGCGGGTTGGGGCTGAACACTGAAGCTTTCTTT. Protein: CASSGLGLNTEAFF.

The chain couples TRBV2 to TRBJ2-7; TRBD2 aligns across 9 bases. Germline V gene data show CDR1 as SNHLY and CDR2 as FYNNEI. V trimming: 2 bases; J trimming: 2 bases; junction bases outside the gene matches: 4. CDR3 length: 15 residues. The CDR3 nucleotides are TGTGCCAGCAGTGAACAGGGCGGGAGGGCCTACGAGCAGTACTTC. Amino acid sequence: CASSEQGGRAYEQYF.

This clonotype turned up a few times. V and J are TRBV2 and TRBJ2-7, with D possibly matching TRBD1 (5 bases). The CDR3 has 13 residues. V dropped 4 bases and J dropped 2 bases, with 9 bases sitting between them. CDR1 is SNHLY, CDR2 FYNNEI, per germline. Written as DNA, the CDR3 is TGTGCCAGCAGTGGCAGGGTGACCTACGAGCAGTACTTC. This translates into CASSGRVTYEQYF.

This clonotype was detected a few times. The chain is built from TRBV4-3 and TRBJ1-1; tentatively, D is TRBD1 (5 bases). Germline CDR1 and CDR2: LGHNA and YSLEER. Trimming shortened V by 0 bases and J by 6 bases, and 17 bases separated the two germline ends. This CDR3 comprises 16 residues. CDR3 sequence reads: CASSQDPLSRGAEAFF. In DNA form, the CDR3 reads TGCGCCAGCAGCCAAGATCCCCTATCACGGGGGGCTGAAGCTTTCTTT.

This clonotype was found a few times. V gene TRBV7-9 combines with J gene TRBJ2-5; 7 nucleotides agree with TRBD2. Unmatched junction bases numbered 10, after V lost 1 base and J lost 5 bases. This CDR3 comprises 16 residues. Germline CDR1 is SEHNR and CDR2 is FQNEAQ (reference sequence). CDR3 DNA: TGTGCCAGCAGCTTAGTTGTGACCGACGGGAGGGAGACCCAGTACTTC. Translation gives CASSLVVTDGRETQYF.

As concerns this clonotype: The junction departs from the called germline gene at one end, perhaps through a read error. The chain carries TRBV29-1 and TRBJ2-3; D gene uncertain. CDR3 length equals 13 residues. CDR1 and CDR2 from the germline V gene are SQVTM and ANQGSEA. The chain's CDR3 is CSVGPLGFDTQCF. In DNA, the CDR3 is TGCAGCGTTGGACCTCTTGGATTTGATACGCAGTGTTTT.